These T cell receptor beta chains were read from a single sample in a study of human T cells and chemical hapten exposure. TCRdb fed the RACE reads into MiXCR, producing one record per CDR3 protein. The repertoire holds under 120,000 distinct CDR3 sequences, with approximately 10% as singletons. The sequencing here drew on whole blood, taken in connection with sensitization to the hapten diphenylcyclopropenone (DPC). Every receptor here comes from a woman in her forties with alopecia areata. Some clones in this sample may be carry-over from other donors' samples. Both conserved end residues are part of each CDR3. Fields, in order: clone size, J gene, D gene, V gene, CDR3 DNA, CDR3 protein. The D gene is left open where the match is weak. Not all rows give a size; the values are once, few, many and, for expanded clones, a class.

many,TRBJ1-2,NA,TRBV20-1,TGCAGTGCTAGAGAAGGCGGTAATTCGGACTATGGCTACACCTTC,CSAREGGNSDYGYTF
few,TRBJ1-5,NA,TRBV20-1,TGCAGTGCCAGAGGGAGGGGCGGCTCCAATCAGCCCCAGCATTTT,CSARGRGGSNQPQHF
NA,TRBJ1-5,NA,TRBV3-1,TGTGCCAGCAGCCAAGGGATAGGGCGTCAGCCCCAGCATTTT,CASSQGIGRQPQHF
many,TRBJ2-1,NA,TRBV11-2,TGTGCCAGCAGCTTAGTAGTCTTTGTAGAGGGTGAGCAGTTCTTC,CASSLVVFVEGEQFF
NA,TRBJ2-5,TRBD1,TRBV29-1,TGCTCGGACAGGGTCGGAGAGACCCAGTACTTC,CSDRVGETQYF
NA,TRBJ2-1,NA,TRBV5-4,TGTGCCAGCAGCCCTACAAGGGGCTTAAATGAGCAGTTCTTC,CASSPTRGLNEQFF
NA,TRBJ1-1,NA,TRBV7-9,TGTGCCAGCAGCTTAGCAGGGCAGCACACTGAAGCTTTCTTT,CASSLAGQHTEAFF
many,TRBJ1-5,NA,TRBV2,TGTGCCAGCAGATTGGACAGCTATAGCAATCAGCCCCAGCATTTT,CASRLDSYSNQPQHF
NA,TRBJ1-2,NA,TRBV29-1,TGCAGCGTTGAACACGGGACGGACCATGGCTACACCTTC,CSVEHGTDHGYTF
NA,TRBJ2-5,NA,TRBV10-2,TGCGCCAGCAAAATGGGTCTAAGGGGGGCGGAGGAGACCCAGTACTTC,CASKMGLRGAEETQYF
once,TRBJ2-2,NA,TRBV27,TGTGCCAGCAGCGGACCGCCTACGAACACCGGGGAGCTGTTTTTT,CASSGPPTNTGELFF
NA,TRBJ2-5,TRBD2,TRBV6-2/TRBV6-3,TGTGCCAGCAGCTCAAGACTAGCGGGGGAAGGGACCCAGTACTTC,CASSSRLAGEGTQYF